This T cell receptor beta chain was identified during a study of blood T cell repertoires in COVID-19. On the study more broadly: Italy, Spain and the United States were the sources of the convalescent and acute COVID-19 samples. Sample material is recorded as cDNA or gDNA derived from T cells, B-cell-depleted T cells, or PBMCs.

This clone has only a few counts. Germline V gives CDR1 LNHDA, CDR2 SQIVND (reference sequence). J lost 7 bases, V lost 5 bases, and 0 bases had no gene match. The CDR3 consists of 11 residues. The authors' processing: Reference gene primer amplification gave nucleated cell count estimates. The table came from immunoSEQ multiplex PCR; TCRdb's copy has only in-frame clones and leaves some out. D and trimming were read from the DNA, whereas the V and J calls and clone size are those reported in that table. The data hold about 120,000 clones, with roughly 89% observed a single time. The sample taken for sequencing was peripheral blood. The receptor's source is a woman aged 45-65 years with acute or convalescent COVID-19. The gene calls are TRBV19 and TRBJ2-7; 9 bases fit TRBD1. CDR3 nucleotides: TGTGCCAGTAGTGGACAGGGGGAGCAGTACTTC. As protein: CASSGQGEQYF.